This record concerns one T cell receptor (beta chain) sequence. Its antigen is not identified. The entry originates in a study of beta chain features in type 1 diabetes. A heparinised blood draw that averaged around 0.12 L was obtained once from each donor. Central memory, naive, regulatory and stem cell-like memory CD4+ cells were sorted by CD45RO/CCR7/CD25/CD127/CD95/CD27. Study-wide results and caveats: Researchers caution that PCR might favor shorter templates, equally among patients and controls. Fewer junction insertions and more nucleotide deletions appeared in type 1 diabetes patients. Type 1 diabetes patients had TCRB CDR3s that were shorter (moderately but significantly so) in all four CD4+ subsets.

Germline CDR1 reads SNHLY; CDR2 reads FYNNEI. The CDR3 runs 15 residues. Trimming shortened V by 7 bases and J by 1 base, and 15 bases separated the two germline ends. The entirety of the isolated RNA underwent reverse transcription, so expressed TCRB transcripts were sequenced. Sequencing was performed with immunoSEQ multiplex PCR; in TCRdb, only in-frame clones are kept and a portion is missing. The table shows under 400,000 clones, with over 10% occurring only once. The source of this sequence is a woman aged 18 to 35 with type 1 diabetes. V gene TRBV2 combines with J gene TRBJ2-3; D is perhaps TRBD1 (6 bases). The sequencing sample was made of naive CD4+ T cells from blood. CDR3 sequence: CASNSLGGGTDTQYF. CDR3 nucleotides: TGTGCCAGCAACTCCCTAGGGGGAGGCACAGATACGCAGTATTTT.